A single TCR beta chain is shown here with its context. The data derive from a study of T cells in Graves' hyperthyroidism and ophthalmopathy. The wider study: Initial diagnosis, before any treatment, was when peripheral blood was collected.

TCR beta CDR3 regions were amplified from RNA transcripts. A first-round RT-PCR of the TCR CDR3 used the HTBI primer set. TCRdb reprocessed the multiplex PCR reads via MiXCR and lists one record per CDR3 protein. The sample holds hundreds of thousands of distinct CDR3 sequences, around 39% seen once. Newly diagnosed hyperthyroidism, duration under 2 months, in patients aged 18 to 65. Germline loops: CDR1 SGDLS, CDR2 YYNGEE. The CDR3 consists of 13 residues. The trim removed 9 bases at V and 1 base at J, leaving 7 bases unmatched. The V gene is TRBV9, the J gene TRBJ2-7; the match to TRBD1 covers 7 bases. The receptor's source is a man between 18 and 35 years old with Graves' hyperthyroidism. Sequencing used blood. CDR3 amino acids: CATFDRASYEQYF. In nucleotides, the CDR3 is TGTGCCACCTTCGACAGGGCATCCTACGAGCAGTACTTC.